The 30 T cell receptor beta chains presented below share a single source sample, sequenced in a study of blood T cell repertoires in COVID-19. Generated by immunoSEQ multiplex PCR, the TCRdb table keeps only in-frame clones and is missing some. The table includes under 250,000 clones, approximately 84% detected once. Sequencing was performed on peripheral blood. These receptors were obtained from a woman between 50 and 59 years old with active or convalescent COVID-19.

V usage is TRBV29-1 and J usage is TRBJ2-7; 9 bases align to TRBD1. Losses at the gene ends were 6 bases for V and 7 bases for J; bases not matched to a gene: 10. The CDR3 is 13 residues long. Germline-derived CDR1 and CDR2 are SQVTM and ANQGSEA. The CDR3 protein is CSVTTTGTGEQYV. The CDR3 DNA is TGCAGCGTCACTACCACCGGGACAGGGGAGCAGTACGTC.

With regard to this clone: The sample has other DNA sequences that encode this CDR3 too. The chain is built from TRBV24-1 and TRBJ1-1, with TRBD1 matching over 9 bases. The CDR3 runs 15 residues. Trimming at V came to 3 bases and at J to 2 bases, leaving 3 bases not matched to a gene. Germline V gene lookup returns CDR1 KGHDR and CDR2 SFDVKD. In DNA form, the CDR3 reads TGTGCCACCAGTGATACGACAGGGGGAAACACTGAAGCTTTCTTT. Its protein product is CATSDTTGGNTEAFF.

V usage is TRBV7-9 and J usage is TRBJ2-3, with TRBD2 identical over 9 bases. The V and J ends lost 2 bases and 2 bases, in that order; junction bases with no gene match: 5. CDR3 length equals 16 residues. Germline V lookup: CDR1 SEHNR, CDR2 FQNEAQ (reference sequence). CDR3 nucleotide sequence: TGTGCCAGCAGCTTATCAGCGGGGGGCGACACAGATACGCAGTATTTT. Residues: CASSLSAGGDTDTQYF.

The V and J genes are TRBV6-5 and TRBJ1-4; TRBD1 aligns across 7 bases. Per the germline V gene, CDR1 is MNHEY and CDR2 is SVGAGI. Losses at the gene ends were 6 bases for V and 2 bases for J; bases not matched to a gene: 3. The CDR3 runs to 14 residues. The DNA of the CDR3 is TGTGCCAGCAGACCGGGACAGACTAATGAAAAACTGTTTTTT. It is translated as CASRPGQTNEKLFF.

This chain connects TRBV5-5 to TRBJ1-5, with D uncertain. The V gene lost 3 bases and the J gene lost 2 bases, with 12 bases spanning the gap. Germline V gene data show CDR1 as SGHKS and CDR2 as YYEKEE (reference sequence). CDR3 length equals 15 residues. CDR3 sequence (DNA): TGTGCCAGCAGCTCGCTGGGAGGGCGCAATCAGCCCCAGCATTTT. Its translation is CASSSLGGRNQPQHF.

This clone was counted a single time. This sequence joins TRBV27 and TRBJ2-7; 7 nucleotides agree with TRBD2. Per the germline V gene, CDR1 is MNHEY and CDR2 is SMNVEV (reference sequence). J gave up 7 bases and V 2 bases, and 11 bases lay outside the gene matches. CDR3 size: 15 residues. DNA of the CDR3: TGTGCCAGCAGTTTACGTCCGGGGGGTTGGGGAGAGCAGTACGTC. This gives the protein CASSLRPGGWGEQYV.

The V and J genes are TRBV19 and TRBJ1-4; TRBD1 matches 8 bases. J gave up 5 bases and V 6 bases, and 8 bases lay outside the gene matches. Germline-derived CDR1 and CDR2 are LNHDA and SQIVND (reference sequence). The CDR3 sequence is 15 residues long. The CDR3 loop reads CASRPPQGENEKLFF. In DNA, the CDR3 is TGTGCCAGTAGACCTCCACAGGGGGAAAATGAAAAACTGTTTTTT. The full variable domain, completed using reference TRBV19 and TRBJ1-4, is DGGITQSPKYLFRKEGQNVTLSCEQNLNHDAMYWYRQDPGQGLRLIYYSQIVNDFQKGDIAEGYSVSREKKESFPLTVTSAQKNPTAFYLCASRPPQGENEKLFFGSGTQLSVL.

V and J are TRBV6-2 or TRBV6-3 and TRBJ2-5, with TRBD2 matching 7 bases. CDR3 size: 15 residues. The junction had 7 bases not matched to a gene; V was cut back by 4 bases and J by 2 bases. Germline V gene data show CDR1 as MNHEY and CDR2 as SVGEGT. The CDR3 here is CASSSGLAVQETQYF. The CDR3 region has the DNA TGTGCCAGCAGTTCGGGTCTAGCGGTACAAGAGACCCAGTACTTC.

V is TRBV15 and J is TRBJ1-5, with D maybe TRBD1 (5 bases). V lost 3 bases, J lost 4 bases, and 7 bases lay in between. The germline V gene encodes CDR1 LNHNV and CDR2 YYDKDF (reference sequence). This CDR3 has 13 residues. CDR3 sequence (DNA): TGTGCCACCAGCAGGGAGGGGAATCAGCCCCAGCATTTT. This encodes CATSREGNQPQHF.

The CDR3 reads CASSQFLRGGKISYEQYF. The CDR3, as DNA: TGCGCCAGCAGTCAATTTCTTCGCGGGGGTAAAATATCCTACGAGCAGTACTTC. The rearrangement uses TRBV23-1 and TRBJ2-7, with 7 bases aligning to TRBD2. TRBV23-1 is given ORF status, its function remaining uncertain. Trimming took 1 base from V and 1 from J; bases not matched to a gene: 13. CDR3 length: 18 amino acids.

The chain has TRBV7-7 and TRBJ1-3, with 7 bases aligning to TRBD1. V shed 5 bases, J shed 0 bases, and the junction held 16 bases outside the gene matches. The CDR3 totals 19 residues. Per the germline V gene, CDR1 is SSHAT and CDR2 is FNYEAQ (reference sequence). The CDR3 coding sequence is TGTGCCAGCAGCCCCTGGAACAGGGGTCTCAAACTCTCTGGAAACACCATATATTTT. Translated, it gives CASSPWNRGLKLSGNTIYF.

This sequence joins TRBV28 and TRBJ1-2; D is possibly TRBD1 (5 bases). Between the trimmed V and J ends, which lost 2 bases and 5 bases, there was a span of 12 bases. The CDR3 covers 14 residues. Germline CDR1 reads MDHEN; CDR2 reads SYDVKM. The CDR3, as DNA: TGTGCCAGCAGTTTAATAGGGGCGCGTTATGGCTACACCTTC. Translation gives CASSLIGARYGYTF.

The chain's CDR3 is CASSHLRAEAFF. CDR3 coding DNA: TGTGCCAGCAGCCACCTGAGGGCAGAAGCTTTCTTT. The gene calls are TRBV3-1 (or the pseudogene TRBV3-2) and TRBJ1-1; no clear D. V was pared by 3 bases and J by 8 bases, with 10 bases between. The CDR3 runs to 12 residues. Germline V gene sequence: CDR1 LGHDT, CDR2 YNNKEL (reference sequence).

V gene TRBV18 combines with J gene TRBJ2-1; TRBD2 agrees at 11 bases. After removal of 3 bases from V and 7 bases from J, the junction contained 11 bases not matched to a gene. There are 17 residues in the CDR3. CDR1 KGHSH and CDR2 LQKENI come from the germline V gene. The CDR3 sequence is CASSPNSGRALGNEQFF. DNA of the CDR3: TGTGCCAGCTCACCGAATAGCGGGAGGGCCCTCGGGAATGAGCAGTTCTTC.

This chain joins TRBV5-1 and TRBJ2-1; possibly TRBD2 for D (5 bases). Germline CDR1 reads SGHRS; CDR2 reads YFSETQ. V lost 1 base and J 8 bases, leaving 7 bases between the germline ends. This CDR3 comprises 12 residues. CDR3 bases: TGCGCCAGCAGCTTGCCAGCGGATGAGCAGTTCTTC. Amino acids: CASSLPADEQFF.

The CDR3 region has the DNA TGTGCCAGCAATCTCCGAGGACCTAGGGGGAACACTGAAGCTTTCTTT. Protein: CASNLRGPRGNTEAFF. The chain joins TRBV27 to TRBJ1-1; TRBD1 might be the D (5 bases). Germline V gene sequence: CDR1 MNHEY, CDR2 SMNVEV (reference sequence). V was pared by 7 bases and J by 1 base, with 19 bases between. There are 16 residues in the CDR3.

The rearrangement links TRBV2 to TRBJ1-6, with a weak D call TRBD1 (6 bases). CDR1 and CDR2 from the germline V gene are SNHLY and FYNNEI. This CDR3 contains 17 residues. Trimming cost V 6 bases and J 0 bases, with 15 bases left between them. CDR3 DNA: TGTGCCAGCAGGAGCCGGGGGGCGAGCTCCTATAATTCACCCCTCCACTTT. It is translated as CASRSRGASSYNSPLHF. The complete variable domain, with remaining parts taken from reference TRBV2 and TRBJ1-6, reads EPEVTQTPSHQVTQMGQEVILRCVPISNHLYFYWYRQILGQKVEFLVSFYNNEISEKSEIFDDQFSVERPDGSNFTLKIRSTKLEDSAMYFCASRSRGASSYNSPLHFGNGTRLTVT.

This chain joins TRBV27 and TRBJ1-4; D is perhaps TRBD1 (5 bases). CDR1 and CDR2 from the germline V gene are MNHEY and SMNVEV (reference sequence). The CDR3 runs to 14 residues. V was clipped by 8 bases and J by 5 bases, with 15 bases between them. CDR3 in DNA: TGTGCCAGCGCTTTGGGGGGTGGGAATGAAAAACTGTTTTTT. This encodes CASALGGGNEKLFF.

The chain combines TRBV4-1 with TRBJ1-2; D is perhaps TRBD1 (6 bases). The germline CDR1 and CDR2 sequences are MGHRA and YSYEKL. Between the trimmed V and J ends, which lost 3 bases and 0 bases, there was a span of 14 bases. The CDR3 runs 16 residues. CDR3 loop: CASSQPTRGSNYGYTF. CDR3 nucleotides: TGCGCCAGCAGCCAGCCTACCAGGGGCTCTAACTATGGCTACACCTTC.

The V gene is TRBV30, the J gene TRBJ1-2, with 9 nucleotides matching TRBD1. Germline assignment: CDR1 GTSNPN and CDR2 SVGIG (reference sequence). This CDR3 comprises 13 residues. Unmatched junction bases numbered 5, after V lost 4 bases and J lost 5 bases. Here the CDR3 DNA reads TGTGCCTGGATCTTGGACAGGGGATATGGCTACACCTTC. It specifies CAWILDRGYGYTF.

This chain joins TRBV11-2 and TRBJ2-1; D not certain. The CDR3 length is 11 residues. Between the trimmed V and J ends, which lost 4 bases and 13 bases, there was a span of 11 bases. The germline gives CDR1 SGHAT, CDR2 FQNNGV. The CDR3 DNA sequence: TGTGCCAGCAGCTCCCTCCGTGGCCAGTTCTTC. Translating it yields CASSSLRGQFF.

This clone was counted a single time. The V and J genes are TRBV5-4 and TRBJ1-1; D remains ambiguous. The CDR3 extends over 15 amino acids. V dropped 0 bases and J dropped 1 base, with 10 bases sitting between them. CDR1 SGHNT and CDR2 YYREEE come from the germline V gene (reference sequence). CDR3 nucleotide sequence: TGTGCCAGCAGCTTGGCCACACGGGGGAACACTGAAGCTTTCTTT. It translates to CASSLATRGNTEAFF.

The gene calls are TRBV7-6 and TRBJ2-1; maybe TRBD1 (5 bases). V was pared by 1 base and J by 1 base, with 11 bases between. Germline V lookup: CDR1 SGHVS, CDR2 FNYEAQ. The length of the CDR3 is 16 residues. Here the CDR3 reads CASSLVADRSYNEQFF. The CDR3 DNA reads TGTGCCAGCAGCTTAGTTGCCGACAGATCCTACAATGAGCAGTTCTTC.

CDR3 nucleotide sequence: TGTGCCAGTAGTAATCAGCGCACCTACGAGCAGTACGTC. Amino acid sequence: CASSNQRTYEQYV. This chain links TRBV19 with TRBJ2-7; D gene unclear. The CDR3 loop spans 13 amino acids. V lost 4 bases and J 2 bases, leaving 9 bases between the germline ends. CDR1 is LNHDA, CDR2 SQIVND, per germline (reference sequence).

The chain has TRBV7-7 and TRBJ1-5; perhaps TRBD1 as D (5 bases). V was pared by 5 bases and J by 4 bases, with 9 bases between. Germline V gene data show CDR1 as SSHAT and CDR2 as FNYEAQ (reference sequence). The CDR3 is made up of 13 amino acids. Here the CDR3 reads CASSPHRNQPQHF. The CDR3 nucleotides read TGTGCCAGCAGCCCCCACAGGAATCAGCCCCAGCATTTT.

The rearrangement joins TRBV6-5 to TRBJ2-7; 11 bases agree with TRBD1. Unmatched junction bases numbered 7, after V lost 6 bases and J lost 3 bases. There are 15 residues in the CDR3. CDR1 MNHEY and CDR2 SVGAGI come from the germline V gene. The CDR3 region has the DNA TGTGCCAGCAGGCGAACCGGGACAGGGGGCTACGAGCAGTACGTC. Its protein product is CASRRTGTGGYEQYV.

This chain uses TRBV24-1 with TRBJ2-1; TRBD1 matches at 7 bases. The length of the CDR3 is 13 residues. J was trimmed by 15 bases and V by 3 bases; bases with no gene match: 10. In germline, CDR1 is KGHDR, CDR2 SFDVKD. The CDR3 sequence is CATSDIYRGVRFF. DNA for the CDR3: TGTGCCACCAGTGATATATACAGGGGAGTTAGGTTCTTC.

The chain combines TRBV2 with TRBJ1-4; 7 bases agree with TRBD1. The J segment lost 4 bases and the V segment lost 6 bases, leaving 5 bases of the junction unmatched. CDR1 and CDR2 from the germline V gene are SNHLY and FYNNEI. There are 14 residues in the CDR3. The DNA for the CDR3 is TGTGCCAGCAGGCAAGGGGGCTATAATGAAAAACTGTTTTTT. Translated, it gives CASRQGGYNEKLFF.

The rearrangement uses TRBV7-2 and TRBJ1-6; weak D call: TRBD1 (5 bases). Germline lookup yields CDR1 SGHTA and CDR2 FQGNSA. The V gene lost 0 bases and the J gene lost 0 bases, with 6 bases spanning the gap. The CDR3 loop spans 16 amino acids. CDR3 amino acids: CASSLARGSYNSPLHF. DNA of the CDR3: TGTGCCAGCAGCTTAGCAAGGGGCTCCTATAATTCACCCCTCCACTTT.

This clone came up once. The rearrangement uses TRBV25-1 and TRBJ2-1, with a tentative D call TRBD1 (5 bases). The ends were cut back, 0 bases at V and 0 bases at J, with 9 bases in the middle. The CDR3 is 16 residues long. Per the germline V gene, CDR1 is MGHDK and CDR2 is SYGVNS. The CDR3 DNA is TGTGCCAGCAGTGAATATTCAGGGCTCTCCTACAATGAGCAGTTCTTC. Translating gives CASSEYSGLSYNEQFF.